The 14 T cell receptor beta chains in this list originate from one sample, sequenced in a study of cytotoxic CD8 clonotypes in ibrutinib-treated CLL (dated by TCRdb to about 2021). The library was built by means of the immunoSEQ multiplex PCR assay. As stored in TCRdb, this immuneACCESS dataset retains in-frame rearrangements with V and J assigned. A fraction of the clones does not appear; measured against another copy, unresolved V genes explain less than half of the discrepancy, and the remainder lacks a known reason. This sample has about 140,000 clones in its table, and around 77% of those were observed once. The top ten hold around 30% of the sample. Per the publication, the time point label means: about twelve months on ibrutinib. The sequencing here drew on PBMCs, taken after 12 months of ibrutinib treatment. The receptor set was obtained from a human donor with chronic lymphocytic leukemia.

This rearrangement joins TRBV19 to TRBJ1-6, with 7 bases that match TRBD1. This CDR3 is 16 amino acids long. J gave up 5 bases and V 1 base, and 5 bases lay outside the gene matches. Germline V gene data show CDR1 as LNHDA and CDR2 as SQIVND (reference sequence). The CDR3 loop reads CASSIGAGTDNSPLHF. CDR3 coding DNA: TGTGCCAGTAGTATAGGCGCCGGGACAGATAATTCACCCCTCCACTTT.

The V gene is TRBV6-5, the J gene TRBJ1-5; no firm D call. Germline CDR1 reads MNHEY; CDR2 reads SVGAGI. With 4 bases removed from V and 1 base from J, the gap between germline ends came to 11 bases. CDR3 length: 15 residues. The CDR3 DNA is TGTGCCAGCAGTTCCCCCGGTGGAAGCAATCAGCCCCAGCATTTT. The encoded protein is CASSSPGGSNQPQHF.

The chain has TRBV27 and TRBJ2-7; 10 bases align to TRBD2. From germline, CDR1 is MNHEY and CDR2 SMNVEV (reference sequence). CDR3 length equals 16 residues. The V and J ends lost 5 bases and 0 bases, in that order; junction bases with no gene match: 7. CDR3: CASSPGTSDSSYEQYF. CDR3 coding DNA: TGTGCCAGCAGTCCAGGGACTAGCGATAGCTCCTACGAGCAGTACTTC.

The chain carries TRBV28 and TRBJ2-7, with D possibly called TRBD1 or TRBD2 (5 bases each). The CDR3 is 13 amino acids. Germline loops: CDR1 MDHEN, CDR2 SYDVKM. V lost 7 bases and J 2 bases, leaving 12 bases between the germline ends. The CDR3 bases are TGTGCCAGCAATGGGGGAAGGACCTACGAGCAGTACTTC. Amino acid sequence: CASNGGRTYEQYF.

The chain links TRBV7-9 to TRBJ2-5; tentative D call: TRBD1 (5 bases). CDR1 is SEHNR, CDR2 FQNEAQ, per germline (reference sequence). Trimming shortened V by 5 bases and J by 5 bases, and 15 bases separated the two germline ends. The CDR3 has 14 residues. CDR3 nucleotides: TGTGCCAGCAGCCAGCAGGGTCTCGGGGAGACCCAGTACTTC. It translates to CASSQQGLGETQYF.

On this clone: Other DNA sequences within the sample encode an identical CDR3. J is TRBJ1-5 and V is TRBV7-9; 8 nucleotides align to TRBD1. The germline gives CDR1 SEHNR, CDR2 FQNEAQ (reference sequence). This CDR3 is built from 14 residues. The V and J ends lost 5 bases and 2 bases, in that order; junction bases with no gene match: 2. The CDR3 is CASSPGQGNQPQHF. Here the CDR3 DNA reads TGTGCCAGCAGCCCGGGACAGGGCAATCAGCCCCAGCATTTT. The variable domain in full, with the rest retrieved from reference TRBV7-9 and TRBJ1-5, is DTGVSQNPRHKITKRGQNVTFRCDPISEHNRLYWYRQTLGQGPEFLTYFQNEAQLEKSRLLSDRFSAERPKGSFSTLEIQRTEQGDSAMYLCASSPGQGNQPQHFGDGTRLSIL.

This chain connects TRBV18 to TRBJ2-2; 8 bases fit TRBD1. The CDR3 runs to 16 residues. Germline loops: CDR1 KGHSH, CDR2 LQKENI. Losses at the gene ends were 3 bases for V and 0 bases for J; bases not matched to a gene: 3. The CDR3 DNA reads as TGTGCCAGCTCACCGAACAGGGGGACGAACACCGGGGAGCTGTTTTTT. Its translation is CASSPNRGTNTGELFF.

The rearrangement uses TRBV5-1 and TRBJ1-2; D is undetermined. This CDR3 comprises 12 residues. Germline lookup yields CDR1 SGHRS and CDR2 YFSETQ. V was shortened by 4 bases and J by 5 bases, with 9 bases between the two germline ends. The CDR3 sequence is CASSERGYGYTF. The CDR3 DNA reads TGCGCCAGCAGCGAAAGAGGGTATGGCTACACCTTC.

CDR3 amino acids: CASSPYTDSLGEKLFF. In DNA, the CDR3 is TGCGCCAGCAGCCCATATACGGACAGCCTTGGTGAAAAACTGTTTTTT. The chain recombines TRBV4-1 with TRBJ1-4; TRBD1 is a possible D gene (6 bases). The CDR3 extends over 16 amino acids. V shed 4 bases and J shed 7 bases, with 19 bases lying between them. The germline CDR1 and CDR2 sequences are MGHRA and YSYEKL.

The chain recombines TRBV6-6 with TRBJ1-5; D gene uncertain. The germline gives CDR1 MNHNY, CDR2 SVGAGI (reference sequence). The CDR3 runs 13 residues. The germline V and J ends were trimmed by 5 bases and 1 base, with 6 bases remaining between them. CDR3 DNA sequence: TGTGCCAGCAGTGGGGAGAGCAATCAGCCCCAGCATTTT. Protein product: CASSGESNQPQHF.

The chain combines TRBV7-9 with TRBJ2-6, with unresolved D. The V end lost 8 bases, the J end lost 0 bases, and 14 bases lay between the germline ends. Germline lookup yields CDR1 SEHNR and CDR2 FQNEAQ (reference sequence). There are 16 residues in the CDR3. The CDR3 reads CASGRTDHSGANVLTF. The CDR3 coding sequence is TGTGCCAGCGGCAGGACGGACCACTCTGGGGCCAACGTCCTGACTTTC.

This chain links TRBV6-1 with TRBJ1-2; D perhaps matches TRBD1 (5 bases). The V gene lost 2 bases and the J gene lost 4 bases, with 11 bases spanning the gap. The CDR3 extends over 14 amino acids. CDR1 and CDR2 (germline): MNHNS, SASEGT. CDR3 bases: TGTGCCAGCAGTGAATCAGGGACCGTCTATGGCTACACCTTC. This gives the protein CASSESGTVYGYTF.

This sequence joins TRBV5-1 and TRBJ1-3, with D hard to call. The germline gives CDR1 SGHRS, CDR2 YFSETQ. Between the trimmed V and J ends, which lost 0 bases and 2 bases, there was a span of 15 bases. CDR3 length: 17 amino acids. The CDR3 protein is CASSLVSLRETGNTIYF. As DNA, the CDR3 is TGCGCCAGCAGCTTGGTTTCTCTGAGGGAGACTGGAAACACCATATATTTT.

This CDR3 reads CASSTSGGAKETQYF. CDR3 nucleotides: TGTGCCAGCAGTACTAGCGGGGGGGCAAAAGAGACCCAGTACTTC. V is TRBV13 and J is TRBJ2-5, with 13 bases that match TRBD2. The V segment lost 6 bases and the J segment 3 bases; nucleotides outside the gene matches: 4. CDR3 length equals 15 residues. Germline loops: CDR1 PRHDT, CDR2 FYEKMQ (reference sequence).